One sample yielded the 28 T cell receptor beta chains listed below, sequenced in a study of blood T cells in healthy people across ages. For the second PCR, which ran for about 6 to 12 cycles, a sample-barcoded 5' primer and a J-beta primer mix were used. In TCRdb, the 5' RACE reads were re-called with MiXCR into one record per CDR3 protein. The data show about 1.5 million distinct CDR3 sequences, with approximately 42% seen just once and roughly 3.7% held by the top ten. Sequenced sample: blood. These receptors all stem from a woman aged 18-30 years in good health.

The rearrangement joins TRBV7-9 to TRBJ2-1; TRBD1 agrees at 9 bases. Germline V gene data show CDR1 as SEHNR and CDR2 as FQNEAQ (reference sequence). The V segment lost 6 bases and the J segment 5 bases; nucleotides outside the gene matches: 8. This CDR3 comprises 15 residues. The CDR3 here is CASRTNRGHDNEQFF. The CDR3 DNA reads TGTGCCAGCAGAACGAACAGGGGGCATGACAATGAGCAGTTCTTC. Full variable domain (rest looked up from reference TRBV7-9 and TRBJ2-1): DTGVSQNPRHKITKRGQNVTFRCDPISEHNRLYWYRQTLGQGPEFLTYFQNEAQLEKSRLLSDRFSAERPKGSFSTLEIQRTEQGDSAMYLCASRTNRGHDNEQFFGPGTRLTVL.

The CDR3 coding sequence is TGCGCCAGCAGCCAAGATCGGTATGAGCAGTTCTTC. It specifies CASSQDRYEQFF. The gene calls are TRBV4-3 and TRBJ2-1; D ambiguous. The V and J ends lost 0 bases and 8 bases respectively, with 5 bases between them. The CDR3 loop spans 12 amino acids. CDR1 and CDR2 (germline): LGHNA, YSLEER.

This chain connects TRBV30 to TRBJ1-1, with TRBD1 as a possible D gene (5 bases). Germline CDR1 and CDR2: GTSNPN and SVGIG (reference sequence). Trimming cost V 6 bases and J 0 bases, with 11 bases left between them. This CDR3 has 13 residues. The chain's CDR3 is CACLRELNTEAFF. The CDR3 DNA sequence: TGTGCCTGTCTCAGGGAGTTGAACACTGAAGCTTTCTTT.

The chain uses TRBV29-1 and TRBJ1-2, with D tentatively TRBD1 (5 bases). Trimming stripped 7 bases from V and 8 bases from J, with 23 bases between. Germline-derived CDR1 and CDR2 are SQVTM and ANQGSEA. The CDR3 length is 14 residues. CDR3 sequence: CSATPGSRAGGYTF. CDR3 DNA sequence: TGCAGCGCAACCCCAGGCAGCAGGGCAGGCGGCTACACCTTC.

This clonotype was seen only a few times. The chain is built from TRBV20-1 and TRBJ2-7; D unclear. Germline V lookup: CDR1 DFQATT, CDR2 SNEGSKA (reference sequence). This CDR3 region has 12 residues. V was pared by 4 bases and J by 6 bases, with 13 bases between. The chain's CDR3 is CSATPQGLEQYF. CDR3 in DNA: TGCAGTGCTACTCCACAAGGGCTCGAGCAGTACTTC.

Points on this clonotype: A read error may explain this, as a much larger clone is one base away. The chain couples TRBV12-3 or TRBV12-4 to TRBJ2-1; D gene uncertain. The CDR3 totals 13 residues. V lost 7 bases and J lost 4, with 11 bases in between. DNA for the CDR3: TGTGCCAGCAACCGCGACACGTACAATGAGCAGTTCTTC. Protein sequence: CASNRDTYNEQFF.

This clonotype showed up many times. V and J are TRBV10-3 and TRBJ2-3; D gene unclear. Germline V gene data show CDR1 as ENHRY and CDR2 as SYGVKD. The V and J ends lost 10 bases and 0 bases respectively, with 17 bases between them. The CDR3 covers 15 residues. In DNA form, the CDR3 reads TGTGCCACGGCGGCCGTTACCTTTAGCACAGATACGCAGTATTTT. Encoded protein: CATAAVTFSTDTQYF.

This clonotype appeared a few times. V is TRBV5-1 and J is TRBJ2-1, with TRBD1 as a possible D gene (5 bases). CDR1 and CDR2 from the germline V gene are SGHRS and YFSETQ. This CDR3 comprises 14 residues. V gave up 0 bases and J gave up 7 bases, with 11 bases separating them. CDR3: CASSLVDIWNEQFF. DNA for the CDR3: TGCGCCAGCAGCTTGGTGGACATTTGGAATGAGCAGTTCTTC.

The chain recombines TRBV29-1 with TRBJ2-3; D may be TRBD2 (6 bases). The CDR3 is made up of 16 amino acids. Germline V gene sequence: CDR1 SQVTM, CDR2 ANQGSEA. V was clipped by 2 bases and J by 4 bases, with 19 bases between them. Here the CDR3 DNA reads TGCAGCGTTGAACGCTTGGACGGGAGTTCCGCAGATACGCAGTATTTT. Its translation: CSVERLDGSSADTQYF.

This clonotype was seen only a few times. Written as DNA, the CDR3 is TGTGCCAGCAGAATGTGGACAGGGGACACCGGGGAGCTGTTTTTT. This encodes CASRMWTGDTGELFF. The chain links TRBV12-3 or TRBV12-4 to TRBJ2-2; 9 bases agree with TRBD1. This CDR3 region has 15 residues. The V gene end was trimmed by 6 bases and the J gene end by 3 bases; junction bases not matched to a gene: 5.

The chain joins TRBV29-1 to TRBJ2-3; 7 bases align to TRBD2. The CDR3 runs to 15 residues. The germline V gene encodes CDR1 SQVTM and CDR2 ANQGSEA. Unmatched junction bases numbered 9, after V lost 3 bases and J lost 3 bases. CDR3 protein: CSVDGEGYSTDTQYF. The CDR3 DNA reads TGCAGCGTTGATGGGGAGGGATATTCAACAGATACGCAGTATTTT.

The chain recombines TRBV10-3 with TRBJ2-2; D is perhaps TRBD1 (6 bases). In germline, CDR1 is ENHRY, CDR2 SYGVKD. The length of the CDR3 is 17 residues. Deletions cut 0 bases from V and 3 bases from J, with 14 bases between. CDR3 sequence reads: CAISESTGRAYTGELFF. CDR3 bases: TGTGCCATCAGTGAGTCGACAGGACGAGCGTACACCGGGGAGCTGTTTTTT.

V is TRBV7-2 and J is TRBJ1-2; D is unresolved. The length of the CDR3 is 15 residues. CDR1 SGHTA and CDR2 FQGNSA come from the germline V gene. The V gene lost 1 base and the J gene lost 0 bases, with 9 bases spanning the gap. This chain's CDR3 is CASSLDTNTNYGYTF. CDR3 coding DNA: TGTGCCAGCAGCTTAGATACAAATACTAACTATGGCTACACCTTC.

The chain is built from TRBV20-1 and TRBJ2-5, with D tentatively TRBD2 (5 bases). The V gene's germline CDR1 is DFQATT and CDR2 SNEGSKA (reference sequence). CDR3 length: 12 amino acids. V was cut by 1 base and J by 13 bases, with 16 bases left in between. In DNA form, the CDR3 reads TGCAGTGCTAGAGCGGGATTTTACGAGCGGTACTTC. It translates to CSARAGFYERYF.

This chain joins TRBV7-9 and TRBJ2-3; 8 bases match TRBD1. Trimming removed 5 bases from V and 0 bases from J; junction bases left unmatched: 10. The CDR3 covers 17 residues. Germline values: CDR1 SEHNR, CDR2 FQNEAQ (reference sequence). CDR3 coding DNA: TGTGCCAGCAGCCCGCCCTTGGGACAGGCTAGCACAGATACGCAGTATTTT. Translating it yields CASSPPLGQASTDTQYF.

The chain employs TRBV27 and TRBJ2-1, with 7 bases matching TRBD1. Per the germline V gene, CDR1 is MNHEY and CDR2 is SMNVEV (reference sequence). V lost 9 bases to trimming and J lost 6 bases; unmatched junction nucleotides: 8. CDR3 length: 13 residues. The CDR3 DNA reads TGTGCCAGTAGACAGGGTCGGGCCAATGAGCAGTTCTTC. It specifies CASRQGRANEQFF.

This clonotype was recorded a few times. The chain uses TRBV9 and TRBJ2-1; 7 positions match TRBD1. J gave up 6 bases and V 6 bases, and 12 bases lay outside the gene matches. Germline-derived CDR1 and CDR2 are SGDLS and YYNGEE. The CDR3 is 15 amino acids. This chain's CDR3 is CASNNPLGQPNEQFF. The CDR3 DNA reads as TGTGCCAGCAACAATCCCCTGGGACAGCCCAATGAGCAGTTCTTC.

The chain employs TRBV27 and TRBJ2-1; a possible D gene is TRBD2 (5 bases). CDR3 length: 13 amino acids. V lost 10 bases and J 2 bases, leaving 12 bases between the germline ends. Germline values: CDR1 MNHEY, CDR2 SMNVEV (reference sequence). CDR3 DNA sequence: TGTGCCACCGGGGTGAGCGCCTACAATGAGCAGTTCTTC. Protein: CATGVSAYNEQFF.

This chain connects TRBV2 to TRBJ1-6; D may be TRBD1 (6 bases). The V end lost 6 bases, the J end lost 7 bases, and 16 bases lay between the germline ends. CDR3 size: 15 residues. Germline CDR1 reads SNHLY; CDR2 reads FYNNEI. CDR3 nucleotides: TGTGCCAGCAGGGAACAGGGACGCGGGAATTCACCCCTCCACTTT. This sequence encodes CASREQGRGNSPLHF.

This clonotype was observed a few times. The chain carries TRBV6-5 and TRBJ2-1, with D possibly matching TRBD2 (7 bases). V dropped 6 bases and J dropped 9 bases, with 18 bases sitting between them. The CDR3 is made up of 14 amino acids. Germline values: CDR1 MNHEY, CDR2 SVGAGI. The CDR3 loop is CASSLGGAVGEQFF. The DNA of the CDR3 is TGTGCCAGCAGCTTGGGGGGGGCGGTTGGTGAGCAGTTCTTC.

The rearrangement uses TRBV5-1 and TRBJ1-1, with D possibly being TRBD1 (5 bases). Germline CDR1 reads SGHRS; CDR2 reads YFSETQ. Trimming pared 2 bases from V and 4 bases from J, leaving 12 bases between. There are 14 residues in the CDR3. DNA of the CDR3: TGCGCCAGCAGCTTTCAGGGCACGGCCACTGAAGCTTTCTTT. Protein sequence: CASSFQGTATEAFF.

The V call is TRBV7-2, the J call TRBJ1-1; 7 nucleotides match TRBD1. From germline, CDR1 is SGHTA and CDR2 FQGNSA. V was clipped by 3 bases and J by 2 bases; unmatched bases: 6. This CDR3 comprises 15 residues. CDR3: CASSFTSGGNTEAFF. The DNA of the CDR3 is TGTGCCAGCAGCTTCACATCAGGGGGAAACACTGAAGCTTTCTTT.

The chain is built from TRBV11-1 and TRBJ2-5; D is unclear. The germline gives CDR1 SGHAT, CDR2 FQDESV (reference sequence). The CDR3 is 11 amino acids. Deletions cut 5 bases from V and 11 bases from J, with 12 bases between. CDR3 protein: CASSQMSEQYF. The CDR3 DNA sequence: TGTGCCAGCAGCCAAATGAGTGAGCAGTACTTC.

The chain couples TRBV15 to TRBJ2-6; D ambiguous. CDR1 is LNHNV and CDR2 is YYDKDF in the germline V gene (reference sequence). The CDR3 consists of 13 residues. V was cut by 6 bases and J by 1 base, with 4 bases left in between. The CDR3 DNA sequence: TGTGCCACCAGTGCATCTGGGGCCAACGTCCTGACTTTC. The encoded protein is CATSASGANVLTF.

This clonotype was seen only a few times. This chain joins TRBV7-2 and TRBJ2-1, with 10 positions matching TRBD2. The germline V gene encodes CDR1 SGHTA and CDR2 FQGNSA. After removal of 1 base from V and 4 bases from J, the junction contained 4 bases not matched to a gene. CDR3 size: 16 residues. The CDR3 spells CASSLGGTSVYNEQFF. The CDR3 region has the DNA TGTGCCAGCAGCTTAGGGGGGACTAGCGTTTACAATGAGCAGTTCTTC.

This clonotype came up a few times. The chain couples TRBV12-3 or TRBV12-4 to TRBJ2-5; TRBD2 matches 11 bases. Near its end, the DNA agrees better with TRBJ2-7, so the J call may be wrong. The CDR3 totals 15 residues. Here the CDR3 DNA reads TGTGCCAGCAGTCAGACTAGCGGGGCGTACTACGAGCAGTACTTC. Protein: CASSQTSGAYYEQYF.

The V and J genes are TRBV4-2 and TRBJ2-3; maybe TRBD2 (5 bases). V was pared by 4 bases and J by 2 bases, with 16 bases between. The CDR3 covers 16 residues. The germline V gene encodes CDR1 LGHNA and CDR2 YNFKEQ. DNA of the CDR3: TGTGCCAGCAGCCTCAGGCTAGCAACCTCCACAGATACGCAGTATTTT. Its translation: CASSLRLATSTDTQYF.

The chain links TRBV24-1 to TRBJ2-3; 9 bases are shared with TRBD2. Germline V gives CDR1 KGHDR, CDR2 SFDVKD. Unmatched junction bases numbered 4, after V lost 4 bases and J lost 0 bases. The CDR3 is made up of 16 amino acids. In DNA, the CDR3 is TGTGCCACCAGTGACTCCACTAGCGGGAGCACAGATACGCAGTATTTT. It yields the protein CATSDSTSGSTDTQYF.